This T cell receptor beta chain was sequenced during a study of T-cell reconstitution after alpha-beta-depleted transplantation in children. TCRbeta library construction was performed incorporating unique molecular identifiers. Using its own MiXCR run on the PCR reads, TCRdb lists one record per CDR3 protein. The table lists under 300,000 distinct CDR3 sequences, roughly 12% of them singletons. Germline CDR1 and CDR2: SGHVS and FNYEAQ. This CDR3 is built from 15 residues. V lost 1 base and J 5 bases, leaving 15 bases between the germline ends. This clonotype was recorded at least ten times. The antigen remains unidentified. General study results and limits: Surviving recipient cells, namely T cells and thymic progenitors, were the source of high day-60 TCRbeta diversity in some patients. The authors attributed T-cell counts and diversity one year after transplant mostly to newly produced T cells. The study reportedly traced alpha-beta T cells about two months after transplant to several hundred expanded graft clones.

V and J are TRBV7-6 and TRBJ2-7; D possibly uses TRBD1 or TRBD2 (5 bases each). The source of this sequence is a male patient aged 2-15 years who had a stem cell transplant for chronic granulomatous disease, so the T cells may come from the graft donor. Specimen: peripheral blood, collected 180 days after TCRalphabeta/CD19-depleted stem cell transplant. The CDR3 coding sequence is TGTGCCAGCAGCTTAGGTGCCGGGGCGCGCGACGAGCAGTACTTC. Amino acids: CASSLGAGARDEQYF. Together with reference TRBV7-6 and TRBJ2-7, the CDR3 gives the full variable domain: GAGVSQSPRYKVTKRGQDVALRCDPISGHVSLYWYRQALGQGPEFLTYFNYEAQQDKSGLPNDRFSAERPEGSISTLTIQRTEQRDSAMYRCASSLGAGARDEQYFGPGTRLTVT.